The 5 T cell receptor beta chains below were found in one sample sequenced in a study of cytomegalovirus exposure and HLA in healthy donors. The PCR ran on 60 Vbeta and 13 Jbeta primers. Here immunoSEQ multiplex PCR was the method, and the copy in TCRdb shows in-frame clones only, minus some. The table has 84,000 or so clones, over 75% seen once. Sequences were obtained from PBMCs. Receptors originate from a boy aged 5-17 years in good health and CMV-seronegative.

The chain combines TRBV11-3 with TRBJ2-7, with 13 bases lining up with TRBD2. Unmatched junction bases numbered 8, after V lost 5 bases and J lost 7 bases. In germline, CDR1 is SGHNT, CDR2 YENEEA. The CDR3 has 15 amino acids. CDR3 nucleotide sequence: TGTGCCAGCAGCATCGGACTAGCGGGAGTAGGTGAGCAGTACTTC. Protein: CASSIGLAGVGEQYF.

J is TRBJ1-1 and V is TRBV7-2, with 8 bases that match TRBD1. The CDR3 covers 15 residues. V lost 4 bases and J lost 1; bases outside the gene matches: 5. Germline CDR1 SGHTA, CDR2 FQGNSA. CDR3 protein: CASSSPGTGNTEAFF. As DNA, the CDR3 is TGTGCCAGCAGCTCCCCCGGGACAGGGAACACTGAAGCTTTCTTT.

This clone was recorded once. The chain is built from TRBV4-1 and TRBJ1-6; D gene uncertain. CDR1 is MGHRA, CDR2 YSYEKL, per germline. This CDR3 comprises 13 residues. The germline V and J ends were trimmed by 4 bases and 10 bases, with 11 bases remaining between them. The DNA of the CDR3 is TGCGCCAGCAGCCCGAGGTCGCGATCACCCCTCCACTTT. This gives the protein CASSPRSRSPLHF.

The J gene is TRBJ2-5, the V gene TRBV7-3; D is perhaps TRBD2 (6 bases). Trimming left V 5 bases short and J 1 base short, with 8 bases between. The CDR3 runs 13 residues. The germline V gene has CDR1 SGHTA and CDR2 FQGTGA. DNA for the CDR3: TGTGCCAGCAGCACCGGGGGCCAAGAGACCCAGTACTTC. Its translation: CASSTGGQETQYF.

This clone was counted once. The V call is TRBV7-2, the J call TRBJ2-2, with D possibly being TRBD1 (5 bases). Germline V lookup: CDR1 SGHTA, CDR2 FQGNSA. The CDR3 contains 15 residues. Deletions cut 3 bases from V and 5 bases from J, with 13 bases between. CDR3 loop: CASSLAGLGTGELFF. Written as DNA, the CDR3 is TGTGCCAGCAGCTTGGCAGGGCTGGGGACCGGGGAGCTGTTTTTT.